The entry below gives a single TCR beta chain sequence along with its context. What it binds is not known. PCR primers comprised 60 Vbeta and 13 Jbeta primers. Libraries were prepared by immunoSEQ multiplex PCR; TCRdb keeps only in-frame clonotypes and omits some of them. The repertoire holds about 98,000 clones, with roughly 80% as singletons. The sample belongs to a study of cytomegalovirus exposure and HLA in healthy donors. Study-wide findings and caveats: Indistinguishable V segments, including TRBV6-2 and TRBV6-3, were excluded. In a later analysis, TCR beta V- and J-gene trimming was associated with a missense DCLRE1C variant. A later analysis found TCR association rates differed by HLA locus, highest for DRB1 and lowest for HLA-C.

Donors had nominal health at sampling but likely had unrecorded immune exposures. Trimming at V came to 0 bases and at J to 7 bases, leaving 5 bases not matched to a gene. CDR3 length: 14 residues. Germline assignment: CDR1 SGHRS and CDR2 YFSETQ. The sequenced sample consisted of PBMCs. The J gene is TRBJ2-5, the V gene TRBV5-1; 8 bases match TRBD1. This TCR was recovered from a man aged 60-69 years in good health and CMV-seropositive. This CDR3 is CASSLEGQVGTQYF. Written as DNA, the CDR3 is TGCGCCAGCAGCTTGGAGGGACAGGTTGGGACCCAGTACTTC.